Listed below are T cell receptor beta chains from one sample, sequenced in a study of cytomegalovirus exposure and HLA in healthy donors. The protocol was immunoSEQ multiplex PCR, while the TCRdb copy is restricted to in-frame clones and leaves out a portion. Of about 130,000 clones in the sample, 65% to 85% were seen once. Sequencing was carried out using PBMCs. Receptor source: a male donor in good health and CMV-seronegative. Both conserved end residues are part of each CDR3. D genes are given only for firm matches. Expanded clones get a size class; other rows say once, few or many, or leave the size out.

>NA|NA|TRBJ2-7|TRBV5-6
TGTGCCAGCAGCCTAGCCTACGAGCAGTACTTC
CASSLAYEQYF
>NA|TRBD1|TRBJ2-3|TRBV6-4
TGTGCCAGCAGTGAGGGACAGGGGGCCACAGATACGCAGTATTTT
CASSEGQGATDTQYF
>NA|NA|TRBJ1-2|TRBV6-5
TGTGCCGCCCCCATGGTCTCAAGAGAGGTTGGCTACACCTTC
CAAPMVSREVGYTF
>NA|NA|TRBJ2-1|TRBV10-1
TGCGCCAGCAGTGAGTCTAGCTCACCCTCCTACAATGAGCAGTTCTTC
CASSESSSPSYNEQFF
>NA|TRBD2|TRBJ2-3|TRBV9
TGTGCCAGCAGCGCCCCGGGACTAGCGGCAGATACGCAGTATTTT
CASSAPGLAADTQYF
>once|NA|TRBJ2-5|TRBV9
TGTGCCAGCAGCGTAGCGGGGGTCCAAGAGACCCAGTACTTC
CASSVAGVQETQYF
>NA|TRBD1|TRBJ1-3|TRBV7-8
TGTGCCAGCAGCTTAGGGACAGGGGCAAACACCATATATTTT
CASSLGTGANTIYF
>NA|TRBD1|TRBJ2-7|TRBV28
TGTGCCAGCAGTTCTGGGGGACAGTCCGTCGGGGAGCAGTACTTC
CASSSGGQSVGEQYF
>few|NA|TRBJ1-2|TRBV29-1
TGCAGCGTTGGTAGCGAGTCCTATGGCTACACCTTC
CSVGSESYGYTF
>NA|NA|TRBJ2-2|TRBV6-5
TGTGCCAGCAGGCGGGATCTCCACTCGGGCGGGGAGCTGTTTTTT
CASRRDLHSGGELFF
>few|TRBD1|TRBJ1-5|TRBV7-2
TGTGCCAGCAGCTTAGGACAGGGGCACAATCAGCCCCAGCATTTT
CASSLGQGHNQPQHF
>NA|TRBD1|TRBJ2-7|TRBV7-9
TGTGCCAGCAGCCCGACAGGGGTCGCCTACGAGCAGTACTTC
CASSPTGVAYEQYF
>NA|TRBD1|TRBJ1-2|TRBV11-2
TGTGCCAGCAGCCGTCAATACGCCACACAGGGGGCCGGTGGCTACACCTTC
CASSRQYATQGAGGYTF
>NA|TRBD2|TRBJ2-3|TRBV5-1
TGCGCCAGCAGTCCGGGCGCGGGAGGCCCCACAGATACGCAGTATTTT
CASSPGAGGPTDTQYF
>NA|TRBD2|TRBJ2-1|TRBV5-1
TGCGCCAGCAGCTTGTCCGCTAGCGGGACCTATGAGCAGTTCTTC
CASSLSASGTYEQFF
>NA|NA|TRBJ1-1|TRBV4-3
TGCGCCAGCAGCCAAGCCAAAGAGGTCTGGCTGAACACTGAAGCTTTCTTT
CASSQAKEVWLNTEAFF
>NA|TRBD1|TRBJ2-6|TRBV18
TGTGCCAGCTCACCACCGGGGTGGACAGGGAGCTCTGGGGCCAACGTCCTGACTTTC
CASSPPGWTGSSGANVLTF
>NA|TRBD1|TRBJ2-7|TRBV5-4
TGTGCCAGCAGCTTGATAGGACAGGGTTCGTACGAGCAGTACTTC
CASSLIGQGSYEQYF
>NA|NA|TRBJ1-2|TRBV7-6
TGTGCCAGCAGCTTAGGCACGGGGGGACCTAACTATGGCTACACCTTC
CASSLGTGGPNYGYTF
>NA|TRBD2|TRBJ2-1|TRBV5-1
TGCGCCAGCAGCTCGCTAGCGGGAGGGGGCTCCTACAATGAGCAGTTCTTC
CASSSLAGGGSYNEQFF
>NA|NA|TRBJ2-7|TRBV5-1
TGCGCCAGCAGCTTGGAACAGGGGGGGGGTTACGAGCAGTACTTC
CASSLEQGGGYEQYF
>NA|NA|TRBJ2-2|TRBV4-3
TGCGCCAGCAGCCAAGGAAGGCTAGCGAACACCGGGGAGCTGTTTTTT
CASSQGRLANTGELFF
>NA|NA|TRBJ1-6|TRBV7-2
TGTGCCAGCAGCCTCGCCGGGGGGGATTCACCCCTCCACTTT
CASSLAGGDSPLHF
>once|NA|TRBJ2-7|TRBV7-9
TGTTCCAGCAGCTTAGCAAGGCTACCCGACTACTACGAGCAGTACTTC
CSSSLARLPDYYEQYF
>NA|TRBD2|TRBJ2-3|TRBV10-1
TGCGCCAGCAGTGATGGAAGCGGGAGTAGCTCAGATACGCAGTATTTT
CASSDGSGSSSDTQYF
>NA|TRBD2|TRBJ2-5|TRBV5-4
TGTGCCAGCAGCTTTAGATTCTCGACAGCGGGGGGGCCCGAGACCCAGTACTTC
CASSFRFSTAGGPETQYF
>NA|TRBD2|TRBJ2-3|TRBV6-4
TGTGCCAGCAGTGAAGTTAGCGGGGGGCCTAGCACAGATACGCAGTATTTT
CASSEVSGGPSTDTQYF
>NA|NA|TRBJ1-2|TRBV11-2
TGTGCCAGCAGCCGAACTTGGCGTGCGGACTATGGCTACACCTTC
CASSRTWRADYGYTF
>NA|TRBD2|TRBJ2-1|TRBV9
TGTGCCAGCAGCGTAGGTGCGGGAGGGTACAATGAGCAGTTCTTC
CASSVGAGGYNEQFF
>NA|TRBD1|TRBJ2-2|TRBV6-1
TGTGCCAGCAGTGAATGGGGACAGGGTTTCTTAAACACCGGGGAGCTGTTTTTT
CASSEWGQGFLNTGELFF
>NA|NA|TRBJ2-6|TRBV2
TGTGCCAGCAGTGAAGGGGCCAGGGGTTACTCTGGGGCCAACGTCCTGACTTTC
CASSEGARGYSGANVLTF
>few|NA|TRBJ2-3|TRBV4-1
TGCGCCAGCAGCCAAGTACTCCCTCCAGATACGCAGTATTTT
CASSQVLPPDTQYF
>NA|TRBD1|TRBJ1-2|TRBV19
TGTGCCAGTAGTATTAGACAGGGTGGCGGCTATGGCTACACCTTC
CASSIRQGGGYGYTF